This T cell receptor (beta chain) was sequenced during a study of T cells in localized non-small cell lung cancer. Whole-study results and caveats: Analysis by sequencing included only one tumor region, so heterogeneity remains possible. Higher T cell density in the blood was associated with longer overall survival, whereas higher adjacent-lung clonality associated with shorter survival. Measurement of T cell clonality placed uninvolved adjacent lung highest, above the level in tumor. Paired adjacent lung recovered a median approximately 57 of the top 100 tumor clones.

The repertoire was sequenced with immunoSEQ multiplex PCR; TCRdb's copy has only in-frame clones and lacks some. The profile shows roughly 13,000 clones, around nine tenths of them singletons. Of note for this clone: Its specificity is not known.

This CDR3 spans 14 amino acids. The V gene end was trimmed by 0 bases and the J gene end by 8 bases; junction bases not matched to a gene: 6. The germline gives CDR1 PRHDT, CDR2 FYEKMQ (reference sequence). This chain uses TRBV13 with TRBJ1-2, with 7 positions matching TRBD1. Sequences were derived from peripheral blood mononuclear cells, sampled before any cancer treatment. The receptor was isolated from a man aged 40 to 69 with stage III lung adenocarcinoma. The CDR3 loop is CASSLGRDSLGYTF. CDR3 coding DNA: TGTGCCAGCAGCTTAGGGAGGGACAGTCTGGGCTACACCTTC.